This T cell receptor beta chain comes out of a study of blood T cell repertoires in COVID-19 (dated by TCRdb to the early 2020s). A note on the overall study: The collaborator samples originated in the United States, Italy and Spain and spanned the acute and convalescent phases of COVID-19. The prospective study material was composed of cDNA or gDNA derived from T cells, B-cell-depleted T cells, or PBMCs. Subjects who had been exposed to COVID-19, were actively infected with it, or had recovered from it provided the deeply sampled blood TCRbeta repertoires that made up the dataset. The repertoires were released in a freely available public database intended as a resource for research on the immune response to SARS-CoV-2. Samples were obtained from the ongoing ImmuneRACE study (first 160 participants) and from about 1,300 subjects provided by 6 global collaborators. A de-identified subject ID, COVID-19 status, age in years and sex were almost always included in the sample metadata. Where available, HLA class I and class II types were taken from metadata supplied by the sample provider and were not determined by assay-based typing.

Broad study findings and their caveats: The amount of clinical and demographic metadata varied by source and participant and was provided uncurated.

About this clone itself: Its binding antigen is unknown. No base quality information exists; no much larger clone differs at one position.

TCRbeta CDR3 regions were amplified from genomic DNA by means of the immunoSEQ Assay, a bias-controlled multiplex PCR. The study's own analysis went as follows. Within the assay, amplification of reference gene primers was used to estimate how many nucleated cells each sample contained. To quantify the absolute abundance of each unique TCRbeta CDR3 rearrangement, sequence reads were collapsed and filtered. For each sample, productive Simpson clonality was calculated as the square root of Simpson's diversity index over productive rearrangements. TCRdb limited this immuneACCESS table to in-frame rearrangements with V and J called. A share of clones is missing; checked studies link under half to unresolved V genes, and the rest is unexplained. V and J calls and clone size are given by that table; D and trimming were obtained from the DNA. Present in this sample are about 480,000 clones, approximately 90% of which were seen just once. The ten largest clones capture 8% to 9.5% of the sample.

Participants in the prospective study were aged about 18 to 100 years, lived in 20 to 30 United States geographic areas, and enrolled through a virtual design. To assign participants to cohorts, the prospective study relied on clinical history that participants themselves reported in a screening survey and a study questionnaire. For ImmuneRACE Cohort 3, a participant was defined as recovered based on two consecutive negative NP/OP PCR tests, clearance by a healthcare professional, or resolution of symptoms. In the prospective study, mobile phlebotomists collected whole blood, serum and a nasopharyngeal or oropharyngeal swab from each participant. Additional blood draws and questionnaires over an approximately two-month period could optionally be provided by prospective study participants. Before DNA extraction, blood samples from the prospective study were shipped at room temperature or frozen.

This sequence originates from a woman aged 60-75 years who had recovered from COVID-19. Sequencing input: PBMCs or T cells enriched from blood (not recorded which).

CDR3 reads: CASSLAGGTHQPQHF. The nucleotide sequence reads TGCGCCAGCAGCTTGGCCGGGGGAACCCATCAGCCCCAGCATTTT. The chain uses TRBV5-1 and TRBJ1-5; matching of 5 bases hints at TRBD1 as the D gene. At the junction V is shortened by 0 bases and J by 5 bases, with 12 bases in between. The germline V gene encodes CDR1 SGHRS and CDR2 YFSETQ. Taken from cysteine to phenylalanine, the CDR3 has 15 residues. CDR3 DNA only is kept here, 45 bases in frame from base 1.